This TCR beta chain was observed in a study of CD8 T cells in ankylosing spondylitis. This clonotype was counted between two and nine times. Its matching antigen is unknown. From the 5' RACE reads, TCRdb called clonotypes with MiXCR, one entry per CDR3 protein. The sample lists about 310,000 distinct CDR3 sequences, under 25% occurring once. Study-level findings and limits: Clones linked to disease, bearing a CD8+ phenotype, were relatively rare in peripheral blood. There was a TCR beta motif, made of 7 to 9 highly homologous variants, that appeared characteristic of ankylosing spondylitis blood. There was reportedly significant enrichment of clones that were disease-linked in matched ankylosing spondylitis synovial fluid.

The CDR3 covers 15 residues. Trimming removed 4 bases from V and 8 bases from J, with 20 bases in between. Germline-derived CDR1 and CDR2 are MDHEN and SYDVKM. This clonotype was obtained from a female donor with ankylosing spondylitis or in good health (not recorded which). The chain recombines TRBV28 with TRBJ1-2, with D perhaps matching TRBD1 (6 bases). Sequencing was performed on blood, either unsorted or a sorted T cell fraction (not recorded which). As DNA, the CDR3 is TGTGCCAGCAGTTCCAACCCTATGACGGGGGCAGGCTACACCTTC. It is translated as CASSSNPMTGAGYTF.